The 14 T cell receptor beta chains below come from one sample, sequenced in a study of beta chain features in type 1 diabetes. Study-level results: Moderate but significant shortening of TCRB CDR3s was recorded in all four CD4+ subsets from Type 1 diabetes patients.

Sequenced material consisted of expressed TCRB transcripts (all of the isolated RNA was reverse transcribed). The repertoire was sequenced with immunoSEQ multiplex PCR; TCRdb's copy has only in-frame clones and lacks some. This sample has about 700,000 clones, with 13% found just once. These TCRs' antigens remain unknown. The sequenced material came from naive CD4+ T cells from blood. Receptor source: a man between 18 and 29 years old with type 1 diabetes.

The genes are TRBV4-1 and TRBJ2-4, with no clear D. CDR1 and CDR2 (germline): MGHRA, YSYEKL. The CDR3 loop spans 17 amino acids. V was pared by 4 bases and J by 0 bases, with 16 bases between. The CDR3 region is CASSRVAATIAKNIQYF. CDR3 coding DNA: TGCGCCAGCAGCCGTGTCGCGGCTACAATAGCCAAAAACATTCAGTACTTC.

The rearrangement joins TRBV6-5 to TRBJ2-1; D unclear. Germline V gene lookup returns CDR1 MNHEY and CDR2 SVGAGI. Trimming shortened V by 7 bases and J by 3 bases, and 7 bases separated the two germline ends. The length of the CDR3 is 12 residues. CDR3 residues: CASKAGYNEQFF. For the CDR3, the DNA is TGTGCCAGCAAAGCTGGCTACAATGAGCAGTTCTTC.

The rearrangement links TRBV5-1 to TRBJ2-4; 8 bases are a match to TRBD1. The CDR3 loop spans 14 amino acids. CDR1 is SGHRS and CDR2 is YFSETQ in the germline V gene. The V segment lost 3 bases and the J segment 5 bases; nucleotides outside the gene matches: 4. CDR3 sequence: CASSSGQGENIQYF. Written as DNA, the CDR3 is TGCGCCAGCAGCTCCGGACAGGGAGAAAACATTCAGTACTTC.

This chain joins TRBV6-6 and TRBJ2-3; TRBD1 agrees at 7 bases. J lost 1 base, V lost 7 bases, and 5 bases had no gene match. This CDR3 region has 14 residues. Looked up from germline, CDR1 is MNHNY and CDR2 is SVGAGI (reference sequence). The DNA for the CDR3 is TGTGCCAGCACCCTTGGACAGGGCACAGATACGCAGTATTTT. Its translation is CASTLGQGTDTQYF.

Turning to this clone: The sample has other DNA sequences that encode this CDR3 too. V usage is TRBV10-3 and J usage is TRBJ2-3, with TRBD2 matching over 12 bases. Germline CDR1 reads ENHRY; CDR2 reads SYGVKD. This CDR3 spans 15 amino acids. J lost 0 bases, V lost 5 bases, and 0 bases had no gene match. CDR3 amino acids: CAISTSGGSTDTQYF. The CDR3, as DNA: TGTGCCATCAGTACTAGCGGGGGGAGCACAGATACGCAGTATTTT.

This chain links TRBV18 with TRBJ1-4; D is unclear. The CDR3 is made up of 15 amino acids. V lost 3 bases to trimming and J lost 7 bases, with 15 bases between them. Germline V gene lookup returns CDR1 KGHSH and CDR2 LQKENI. The CDR3 is CASSPREGSGEKLFF. The CDR3 region has the DNA TGTGCCAGCTCACCCAGAGAAGGGAGCGGTGAAAAACTGTTTTTT.

The rearrangement joins TRBV5-8 to TRBJ2-7; no clear D gene. CDR1 is SGHTS and CDR2 is YDEGEE in the germline V gene. V lost 0 bases and J lost 3, with 1 base in between. The CDR3 has 11 residues. CDR3 DNA sequence: TGTGCCAGCAGCTTGGTCTACGAGCAGTACTTC. This translates into CASSLVYEQYF. Using reference TRBV5-8 and TRBJ2-7 for the parts outside the CDR3, the full variable domain is EAGVTQSPTHLIKTRGQQATLRCSPISGHTSVYWYQQALGLGLQFLLWYDEGEERNRGNFPPRFSGRQFPNYSSELNVNALELEDSALYLCASSLVYEQYFGPGTRLTVT.

This clone has just a few counts. The chain combines TRBV9 with TRBJ2-5; TRBD1 matches 8 bases. The CDR3 consists of 16 residues. J was trimmed by 5 bases and V by 0 bases; bases with no gene match: 9. The germline gives CDR1 SGDLS, CDR2 YYNGEE. CDR3: CASSVASGQGGETQYF. Here the CDR3 DNA reads TGTGCCAGCAGCGTAGCGTCTGGACAGGGTGGGGAGACCCAGTACTTC.

The sample holds a few counts of this clone. This rearrangement joins TRBV7-6 to TRBJ1-1, with 9 bases matching TRBD1. The CDR3 loop spans 14 amino acids. The V gene end was trimmed by 5 bases and the J gene end by 5 bases; junction bases not matched to a gene: 6. Germline-derived CDR1 and CDR2 are SGHVS and FNYEAQ. CDR3 in amino acids: CASSPQGAGTEAFF. DNA for the CDR3: TGTGCCAGCAGCCCACAGGGGGCGGGAACTGAAGCTTTCTTT.

This sequence joins TRBV6-5 and TRBJ1-1, with 9 bases identical to TRBD1. Germline loops: CDR1 MNHEY, CDR2 SVGAGI. The CDR3 contains 16 residues. V shed 4 bases and J 3 bases; nucleotides not matched to a gene: 9. CDR3 amino acids: CASSSAYRGQDTEAFF. The CDR3 nucleotides read TGTGCCAGCAGTTCGGCCTACAGGGGGCAGGACACTGAAGCTTTCTTT.

The CDR3, as DNA: TGTGCCAGCTCACCATCGGACGGCGAGACCCAGTACTTC. Protein product: CASSPSDGETQYF. The rearrangement uses TRBV18 and TRBJ2-5; no definite D call. Germline V gives CDR1 KGHSH, CDR2 LQKENI. V dropped 2 bases and J dropped 5 bases, with 9 bases sitting between them. The CDR3 has 13 amino acids.

Only a few counts were recorded for this clone. The V call is TRBV9, the J call TRBJ1-1, with TRBD1 matching 7 bases. Looked up from germline, CDR1 is SGDLS and CDR2 is YYNGEE. CDR3 length equals 14 residues. J lost 3 bases, V lost 0 bases, and 2 bases had no gene match. The CDR3 here is CASSVDRGDTEAFF. CDR3 bases: TGTGCCAGCAGCGTAGACAGGGGCGACACTGAAGCTTTCTTT.

This clone appeared a few times. V usage is TRBV28 and J usage is TRBJ2-6; D is uncertain. CDR1 and CDR2 from the germline V gene are MDHEN and SYDVKM. V dropped 2 bases and J dropped 0 bases, with 5 bases sitting between them. This CDR3 is built from 15 residues. The chain's CDR3 is CASSLVSSGANVLTF. The CDR3 DNA follows: TGTGCCAGCAGTTTAGTCAGCTCTGGGGCCAACGTCCTGACTTTC. The complete variable domain, with remaining parts taken from reference TRBV28 and TRBJ2-6, reads DVKVTQSSRYLVKRTGEKVFLECVQDMDHENMFWYRQDPGLGLRLIYFSYDVKMKEKGDIPEGYSVSREKKERFSLILESASTNQTSMYLCASSLVSSGANVLTFGAGSRLTVL.

This clone has just a few counts. The J gene is TRBJ1-1, the V gene TRBV5-4; weak D call: TRBD1 (5 bases). CDR3 size: 15 residues. Deletions cut 4 bases from V and 5 bases from J, with 18 bases between. Germline loops: CDR1 SGHNT, CDR2 YYREEE (reference sequence). The CDR3, as DNA: TGTGCCAGCAGCCCGGCCGTGGGGGTAGGGACTGAAGCTTTCTTT. Amino acids: CASSPAVGVGTEAFF.